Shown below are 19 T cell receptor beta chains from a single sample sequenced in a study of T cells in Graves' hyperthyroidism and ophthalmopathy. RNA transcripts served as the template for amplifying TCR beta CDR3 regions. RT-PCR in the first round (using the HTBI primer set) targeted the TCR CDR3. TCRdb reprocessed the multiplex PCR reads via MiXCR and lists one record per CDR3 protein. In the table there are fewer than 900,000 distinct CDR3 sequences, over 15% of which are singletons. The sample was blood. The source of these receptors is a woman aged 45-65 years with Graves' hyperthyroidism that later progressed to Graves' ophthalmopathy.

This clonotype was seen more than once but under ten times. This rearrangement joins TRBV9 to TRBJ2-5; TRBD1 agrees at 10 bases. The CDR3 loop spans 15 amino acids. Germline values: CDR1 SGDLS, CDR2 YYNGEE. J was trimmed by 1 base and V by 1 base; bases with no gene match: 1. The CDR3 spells CASSVRTGGQETQYF. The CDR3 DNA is TGTGCCAGCAGCGTAAGGACAGGGGGCCAAGAGACCCAGTACTTC.

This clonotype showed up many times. CDR3 bases: TGTGCCAGCACTAGGGGAACTGGTACCGGGGAGCTGTTTTTT. Protein sequence: CASTRGTGTGELFF. The rearrangement joins TRBV28 to TRBJ2-2; the D gene is possibly TRBD1 (5 bases). Germline CDR1 MDHEN, CDR2 SYDVKM. V gave up 7 bases and J gave up 5 bases, with 14 bases separating them. The CDR3 contains 14 residues.

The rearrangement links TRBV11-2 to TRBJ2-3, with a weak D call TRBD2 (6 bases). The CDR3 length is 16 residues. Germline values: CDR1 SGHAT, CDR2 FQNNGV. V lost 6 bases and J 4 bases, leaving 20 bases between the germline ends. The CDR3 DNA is TGTGCCAGCAGGGGCGGCGGGGCTAGTTATGCAGATACGCAGTATTTT. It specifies CASRGGGASYADTQYF.

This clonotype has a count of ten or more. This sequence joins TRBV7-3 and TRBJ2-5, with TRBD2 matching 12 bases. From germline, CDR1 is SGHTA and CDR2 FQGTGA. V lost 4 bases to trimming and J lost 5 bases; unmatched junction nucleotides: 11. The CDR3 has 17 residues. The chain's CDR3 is CASSSGLAGRTGETQYF. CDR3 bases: TGTGCCAGCAGCTCCGGACTAGCGGGACGAACCGGGGAGACCCAGTACTTC.

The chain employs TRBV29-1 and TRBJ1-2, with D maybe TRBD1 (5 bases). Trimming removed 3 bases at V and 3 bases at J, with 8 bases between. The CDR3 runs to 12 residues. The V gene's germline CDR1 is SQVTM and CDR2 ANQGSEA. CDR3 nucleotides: TGCAGCGTTGAGGGGCCCTACTATGGCTACACCTTC. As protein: CSVEGPYYGYTF.

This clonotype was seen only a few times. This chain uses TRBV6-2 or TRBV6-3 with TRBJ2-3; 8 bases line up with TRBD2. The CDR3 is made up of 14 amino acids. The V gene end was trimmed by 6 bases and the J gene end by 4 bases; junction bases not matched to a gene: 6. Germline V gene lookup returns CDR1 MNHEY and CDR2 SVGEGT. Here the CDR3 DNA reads TGTGCCAGCAGCTCGGGGGGGCGGGCAGATACGCAGTATTTT. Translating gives CASSSGGRADTQYF.

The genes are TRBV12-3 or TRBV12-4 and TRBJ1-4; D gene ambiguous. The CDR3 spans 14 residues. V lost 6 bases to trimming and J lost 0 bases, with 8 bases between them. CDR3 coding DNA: TGTGCCAGCAGCCACAGAGCAACTAATGAAAAACTGTTTTTT. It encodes CASSHRATNEKLFF.

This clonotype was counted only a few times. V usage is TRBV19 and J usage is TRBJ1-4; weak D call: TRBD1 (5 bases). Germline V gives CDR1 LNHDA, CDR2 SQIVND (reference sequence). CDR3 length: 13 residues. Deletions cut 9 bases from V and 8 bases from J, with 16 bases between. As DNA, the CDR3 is TGTGCCAGCCGGGACCCCCTGAGCGAAAAACTGTTTTTT. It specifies CASRDPLSEKLFF.

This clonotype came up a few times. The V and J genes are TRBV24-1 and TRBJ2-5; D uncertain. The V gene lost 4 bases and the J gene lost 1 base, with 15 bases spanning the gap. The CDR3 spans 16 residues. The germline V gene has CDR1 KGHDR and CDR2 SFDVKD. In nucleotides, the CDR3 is TGTGCCACCAGTGAGGAACGGATGGATAGCCAAGAGACCCAGTACTTC. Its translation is CATSEERMDSQETQYF.

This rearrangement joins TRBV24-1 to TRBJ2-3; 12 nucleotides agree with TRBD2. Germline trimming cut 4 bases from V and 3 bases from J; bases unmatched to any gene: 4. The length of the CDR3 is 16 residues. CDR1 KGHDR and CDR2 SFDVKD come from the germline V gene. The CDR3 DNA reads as TGTGCCACCAGTGACCCCGGACTAGCGGGGACAGATACGCAGTATTTT. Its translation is CATSDPGLAGTDTQYF.

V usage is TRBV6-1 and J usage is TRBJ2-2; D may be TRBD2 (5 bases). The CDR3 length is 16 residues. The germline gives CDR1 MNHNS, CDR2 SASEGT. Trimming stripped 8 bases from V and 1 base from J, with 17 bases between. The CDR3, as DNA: TGTGCCAGCCTTCAAGGGCCACGGGGGAACACCGGGGAGCTGTTTTTT. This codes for CASLQGPRGNTGELFF.

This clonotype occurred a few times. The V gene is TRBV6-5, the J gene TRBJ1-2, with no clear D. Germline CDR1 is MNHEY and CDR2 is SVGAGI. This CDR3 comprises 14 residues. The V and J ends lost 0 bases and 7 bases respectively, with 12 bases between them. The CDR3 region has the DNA TGTGCCAGCAGTTACTCTCAAGATTATAGTGGCTACACCTTC. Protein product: CASSYSQDYSGYTF.

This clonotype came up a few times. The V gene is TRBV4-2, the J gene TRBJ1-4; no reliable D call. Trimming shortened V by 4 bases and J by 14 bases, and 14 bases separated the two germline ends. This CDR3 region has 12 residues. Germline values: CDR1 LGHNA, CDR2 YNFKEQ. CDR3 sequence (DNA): TGTGCCAGCAGCCGAATGGATGCAGGTCTGTTTTTT. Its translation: CASSRMDAGLFF.

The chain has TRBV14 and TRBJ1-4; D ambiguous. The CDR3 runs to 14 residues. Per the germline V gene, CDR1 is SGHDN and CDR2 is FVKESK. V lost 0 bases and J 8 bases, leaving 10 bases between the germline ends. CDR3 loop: CASSQDPGREKLFF. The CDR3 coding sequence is TGTGCCAGCAGCCAAGATCCGGGGAGAGAAAAACTGTTTTTT. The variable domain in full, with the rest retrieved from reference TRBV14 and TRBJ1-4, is EAGVTQFPSHSVIEKGQTVTLRCDPISGHDNLYWYRRVMGKEIKFLLHFVKESKQDESGMPNNRFLAERTGGTYSTLKVQPAELEDSGVYFCASSQDPGREKLFFGSGTQLSVL.

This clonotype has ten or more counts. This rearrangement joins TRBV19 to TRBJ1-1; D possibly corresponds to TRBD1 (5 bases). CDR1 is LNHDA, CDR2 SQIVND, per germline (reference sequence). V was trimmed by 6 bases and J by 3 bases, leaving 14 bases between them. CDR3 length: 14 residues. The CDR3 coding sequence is TGTGCCAGTAGGAGCAGGGTCAAGGACACTGAAGCTTTCTTT. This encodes CASRSRVKDTEAFF.

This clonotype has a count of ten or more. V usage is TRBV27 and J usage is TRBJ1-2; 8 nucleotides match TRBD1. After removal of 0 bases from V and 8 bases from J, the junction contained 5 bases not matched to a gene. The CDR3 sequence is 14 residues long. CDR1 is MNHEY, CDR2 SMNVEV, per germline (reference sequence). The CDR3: CASSLSGRGRGYTF. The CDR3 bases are TGTGCCAGCAGTTTATCGGGCAGGGGGCGAGGCTACACCTTC.

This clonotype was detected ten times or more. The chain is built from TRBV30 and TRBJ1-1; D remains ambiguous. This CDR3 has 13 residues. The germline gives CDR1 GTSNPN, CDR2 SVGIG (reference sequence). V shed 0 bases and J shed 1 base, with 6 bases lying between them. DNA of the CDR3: TGTGCCTGGAGTGTTCTCACGAACACTGAAGCTTTCTTT. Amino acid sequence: CAWSVLTNTEAFF.

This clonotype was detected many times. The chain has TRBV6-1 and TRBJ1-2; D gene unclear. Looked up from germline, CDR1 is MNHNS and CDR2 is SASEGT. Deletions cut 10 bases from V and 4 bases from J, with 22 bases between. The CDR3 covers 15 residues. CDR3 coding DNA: TGTGCCACCTACCGGGGAGCGTTATTCCCCTATGGCTACACCTTC. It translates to CATYRGALFPYGYTF.

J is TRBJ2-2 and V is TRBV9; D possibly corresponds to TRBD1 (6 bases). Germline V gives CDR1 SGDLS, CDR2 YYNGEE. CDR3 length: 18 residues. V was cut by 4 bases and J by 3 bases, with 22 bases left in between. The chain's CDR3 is CASSPHGLQGSDTGELFF. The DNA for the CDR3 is TGTGCCAGCAGCCCCCATGGCCTACAGGGATCGGACACCGGGGAGCTGTTTTTT.